Listed below are T cell receptor beta chains from one sample, sequenced in a study of a mutant IDH1 vaccine in newly diagnosed glioma. TCRdb's table, derived via immunoSEQ multiplex PCR, lists solely in-frame clones and lacks some. The sample includes about 38,000 clones, under 80% of them seen just once. The specimen was PBMCs, collected from a glioma patient treated with radiotherapy, temozolomide or both. These receptors all come from a man aged 35 to 55 with glioma. Some clones in this sample may be carry-over from other donors' samples. CDR3s include the opening cysteine and the closing phenylalanine or tryptophan. D genes are given only for firm matches. Clone sizes are given selectively: once, few, many, or a class where the clone is expanded.

TRBJ1-5 TRBV7-6 few TRBD1 TGTGCCAGCAGCCCCCGACCAGGGGGGGAGCCCCAGCATTTT CASSPRPGGEPQHF
TRBJ1-2 TRBV9 . . TGTGCCAGCAGCGTAGGTGGAGGTACTATGGCCTACACCTTC CASSVGGGTMAYTF
TRBJ1-1 TRBV5-8 medium-sized . TGTGCCAGCAGCTTGGCCGAGGTTGGGGTGACTGAAGCTTTCTTT CASSLAEVGVTEAFF
TRBJ1-5 TRBV6-5 once . TGTGCCAGCAGCAATTACGATCAGCCCCAGCATTTT CASSNYDQPQHF
TRBJ2-7 TRBV2 . . TGTGCCAGCAGTCAGGGGTCGTACTCCTACGAGCAGTACTTC CASSQGSYSYEQYF
TRBJ1-2 TRBV7-9 . . TGTGCCAGCAGCTTAGCGGTTCCGGCAGTCTATGGCTACACCTTC CASSLAVPAVYGYTF
TRBJ2-3 TRBV5-1 . TRBD2 TGCGCCAGCAGCTTGGAAAGCGGGGGGGCCGGGGATACGCAGTATTTT CASSLESGGAGDTQYF
TRBJ2-7 TRBV6-1 few . TGTGCCAGCAGTGAAGCGTTGACAGATTACGAGCAGTACTTC CASSEALTDYEQYF
TRBJ1-4 TRBV29-1 once . TGCAGCGCCCGGGACACGAGTAATGAAAAACTGTTTTTT CSARDTSNEKLFF
TRBJ2-1 TRBV13 . TRBD2 TGTGCCAGCAGCTCTCTGACTCTAGCGGGGAACAATGAGCAGTTCTTC CASSSLTLAGNNEQFF